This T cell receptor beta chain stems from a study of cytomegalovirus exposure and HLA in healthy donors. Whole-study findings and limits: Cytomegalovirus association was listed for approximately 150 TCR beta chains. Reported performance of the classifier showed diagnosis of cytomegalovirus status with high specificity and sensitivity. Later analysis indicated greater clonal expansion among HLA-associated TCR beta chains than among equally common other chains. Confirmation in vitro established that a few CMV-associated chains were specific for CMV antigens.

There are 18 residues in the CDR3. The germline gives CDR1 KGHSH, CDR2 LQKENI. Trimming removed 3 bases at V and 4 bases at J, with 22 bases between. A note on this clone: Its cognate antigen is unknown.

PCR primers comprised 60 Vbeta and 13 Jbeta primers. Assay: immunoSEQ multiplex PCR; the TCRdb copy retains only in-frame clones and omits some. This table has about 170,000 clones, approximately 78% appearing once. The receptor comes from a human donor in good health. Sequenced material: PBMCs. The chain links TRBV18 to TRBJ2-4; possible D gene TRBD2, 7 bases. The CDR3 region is CASSPFVTGRGVKNIQYF. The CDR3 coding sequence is TGTGCCAGCTCACCGTTCGTAACAGGGAGGGGAGTTAAAAACATTCAGTACTTC. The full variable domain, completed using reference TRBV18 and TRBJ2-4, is NAGVMQNPRHLVRRRGQEARLRCSPMKGHSHVYWYRQLPEEGLKFMVYLQKENIIDESGMPKERFSAEFPKEGPSILRIQQVVRGDSAAYFCASSPFVTGRGVKNIQYFGAGTRLSVL.